The 25 T cell receptor beta chains in this list originate from one sample, sequenced in a study of blood T cell repertoires in COVID-19. Generated by immunoSEQ multiplex PCR, the TCRdb table keeps only in-frame clones and is missing some. The sample records 250,000 to 350,000 clones, roughly 85% being singletons. The sequenced sample was peripheral blood. Every receptor here comes from a woman in her 30s with active or convalescent COVID-19.

The gene calls are TRBV5-1 and TRBJ2-7; possibly TRBD2 for D (6 bases). CDR3 length: 14 residues. With 1 base removed from V and 5 bases from J, the gap between germline ends came to 13 bases. Germline V lookup: CDR1 SGHRS, CDR2 YFSETQ. CDR3 DNA: TGCGCCAGCAGCTTGTTAGAGGGGAGGCACGAGCAGTACTTC. This translates into CASSLLEGRHEQYF. Complete variable domain (other parts from reference TRBV5-1 and TRBJ2-7): KAGVTQTPRYLIKTRGQQVTLSCSPISGHRSVSWYQQTPGQGLQFLFEYFSETQRNKGNFPGRFSGRQFSNSRSEMNVSTLELGDSALYLCASSLLEGRHEQYFGPGTRLTVT.

The DNA of the CDR3 is TGTGCCAGTAGTATAGAGGGGCAGGGGAACACTGAAGCTTTCTTT. It yields the protein CASSIEGQGNTEAFF. The J gene is TRBJ1-1, the V gene TRBV19; D may be TRBD1 (5 bases). Trimming shortened V by 0 bases and J by 1 base, and 9 bases separated the two germline ends. Germline V CDR1 and CDR2: LNHDA, SQIVND (reference sequence). The length of the CDR3 is 15 residues.

The count of this clone is one. This chain joins TRBV30 and TRBJ2-5; 12 bases agree with TRBD2. From germline, CDR1 is GTSNPN and CDR2 SVGIG (reference sequence). The CDR3 runs 15 residues. V dropped 6 bases and J dropped 4; count of bases not matched to a gene: 9. The CDR3 sequence: CACTPTSGGGETQYF. Written as DNA, the CDR3 is TGTGCCTGCACACCGACTAGCGGGGGAGGAGAGACCCAGTACTTC.

This chain connects TRBV2 to TRBJ1-1; TRBD1 is a possible D gene (6 bases). The germline V gene has CDR1 SNHLY and CDR2 FYNNEI. The CDR3 covers 17 residues. V lost 8 bases and J 2 bases, leaving 24 bases between the germline ends. The CDR3 sequence: CASFSGLRRGANTEAFF. CDR3 sequence (DNA): TGTGCCAGCTTCTCGGGGCTCAGACGGGGGGCCAACACTGAAGCTTTCTTT.

Only one count was recorded for this clone. A read error may account for a junction end that differs from germline. The chain links TRBV7-7 to TRBJ2-5, with D hard to call. CDR1 is SSHAT and CDR2 is FNYEAQ in the germline V gene (reference sequence). The CDR3 covers 13 residues. The DNA of the CDR3 is TGTGCTAGCAGCCTGAGGTATGCTGAGACCCAGTACTTC. As protein: CASSLRYAETQYF.

This clone appeared a few times. The gene calls are TRBV14 and TRBJ1-2; no firm D call. CDR3 length equals 12 residues. V was trimmed by 6 bases and J by 4 bases, leaving 9 bases between them. The V gene's germline CDR1 is SGHDN and CDR2 FVKESK. The CDR3 protein is CASSTGVYGYTF. The CDR3 coding sequence is TGTGCCAGCAGTACCGGGGTCTATGGCTACACCTTC.

The chain is built from TRBV10-1 and TRBJ2-1; D call uncertain. This CDR3 is 13 amino acids long. The germline gives CDR1 WNHNN, CDR2 SYGVQD (reference sequence). V lost 8 bases to trimming and J lost 5 bases, with 13 bases between them. The CDR3, as DNA: TGCGCCAGCCGCCACAGCAAGCACAATGAGCAGTTCTTC. Translated, it gives CASRHSKHNEQFF.

The chain employs TRBV25-1 and TRBJ2-5, with D possibly being TRBD1 (6 bases). The germline V gene encodes CDR1 MGHDK and CDR2 SYGVNS. The CDR3 extends over 14 amino acids. With 4 bases removed from V and 5 bases from J, the gap between germline ends came to 14 bases. The CDR3 sequence is CASSAYRVVETQYF. CDR3 DNA: TGTGCCAGCAGTGCCTACAGGGTAGTCGAGACCCAGTACTTC.

V usage is TRBV6-2 or TRBV6-3 and J usage is TRBJ1-1; D not resolved. V was cut by 0 bases and J by 4 bases, with 12 bases left in between. Per germline, CDR1 MNHEY and CDR2 SVGEGT. The CDR3 is made up of 15 amino acids. The CDR3 bases are TGTGCCAGCAGTTACTCGTTCATCCGGAGCACTGAAGCTTTCTTT. It specifies CASSYSFIRSTEAFF.

This chain joins TRBV20-1 and TRBJ2-5; the D is unclear. This CDR3 contains 10 residues. With 5 bases removed from V and 3 bases from J, the gap between germline ends came to 4 bases. Germline CDR1 reads DFQATT; CDR2 reads SNEGSKA (reference sequence). DNA of the CDR3: TGCAGTGCTGACAAAGAGACCCAGTACTTC. This codes for CSADKETQYF.

V and J are TRBV30 and TRBJ2-7, with TRBD1 as a possible D gene (6 bases). V lost 6 bases and J lost 1, with 13 bases in between. The CDR3 runs to 13 residues. Germline assignment: CDR1 GTSNPN and CDR2 SVGIG (reference sequence). The CDR3 protein is CACLVRGSYEQYF. Here the CDR3 DNA reads TGTGCCTGCCTAGTCAGGGGATCCTACGAGCAGTACTTC.

This clone showed up just once. J is TRBJ1-1 and V is TRBV28; D gene ambiguous. The CDR3 spans 12 residues. V was shortened by 6 bases and J by 2 bases, with 7 bases between the two germline ends. Per the germline V gene, CDR1 is MDHEN and CDR2 is SYDVKM. In DNA form, the CDR3 reads TGTGCCAGCAGGAAAGCTAACACTGAAGCTTTCTTT. It codes for CASRKANTEAFF.

V is TRBV2 and J is TRBJ1-6, with a tentative D call TRBD1 (5 bases). The CDR3 has 13 amino acids. V was pared by 6 bases and J by 6 bases, with 9 bases between. From germline, CDR1 is SNHLY and CDR2 FYNNEI. The CDR3: CASSRDTNSPLHF. CDR3 sequence (DNA): TGTGCCAGCAGCAGGGATACTAATTCACCCCTCCACTTT. Supplemented by reference TRBV2 and TRBJ1-6, the full variable domain reads EPEVTQTPSHQVTQMGQEVILRCVPISNHLYFYWYRQILGQKVEFLVSFYNNEISEKSEIFDDQFSVERPDGSNFTLKIRSTKLEDSAMYFCASSRDTNSPLHFGNGTRLTVT.

This chain joins TRBV24-1 and TRBJ2-3; D is ambiguous. This CDR3 is 10 amino acids long. The V end lost 6 bases, the J end lost 8 bases, and 5 bases lay between the germline ends. Germline V gives CDR1 KGHDR, CDR2 SFDVKD. This CDR3 is CATSSLTQYF. For the CDR3, the DNA is TGTGCCACCAGTTCACTTACGCAGTATTTT.

CDR3 sequence: CASSTPGGQGEKLFF. DNA of the CDR3: TGTGCCAGCAGTACGCCGGGGGGGCAGGGTGAAAAACTGTTTTTT. V usage is TRBV28 and J usage is TRBJ1-4; tentative D call: TRBD1 (6 bases). The CDR3 is made up of 15 amino acids. Trimming left V 5 bases short and J 7 bases short, with 17 bases between. Per the germline V gene, CDR1 is MDHEN and CDR2 is SYDVKM.

The chain has TRBV18 and TRBJ1-3; maybe TRBD1 (5 bases). V was trimmed by 2 bases and J by 0 bases, leaving 14 bases between them. The CDR3 contains 17 residues. Germline CDR1 reads KGHSH; CDR2 reads LQKENI. CDR3 sequence: CASSPETGPSSGNTIYF. CDR3 DNA: TGTGCCAGCTCACCAGAAACAGGCCCCAGCTCTGGAAACACCATATATTTT.

This clone showed up just a few times. V and J are TRBV6-2 or TRBV6-3 and TRBJ2-2; D ambiguous. V was trimmed by 2 bases and J by 6 bases, leaving 16 bases between them. Germline CDR1 reads MNHEY; CDR2 reads SVGEGT. The CDR3 covers 16 residues. CDR3 region: CASSYRGHSAPGELFF. The DNA for the CDR3 is TGTGCCAGCAGTTACCGTGGGCATTCAGCCCCCGGGGAGCTGTTTTTT.

The chain joins TRBV12-3 or TRBV12-4 to TRBJ1-1; 7 positions match TRBD1. V trimming: 5 bases; J trimming: 10 bases; junction bases outside the gene matches: 10. CDR3 length: 13 amino acids. The CDR3 spells CASSMTGSLGAFF. DNA for the CDR3: TGTGCCAGCAGTATGACAGGGTCCTTAGGAGCTTTCTTT.

The rearrangement links TRBV6-6 to TRBJ1-3, with 9 bases that match TRBD1. This CDR3 comprises 16 residues. The germline V gene encodes CDR1 MNHNY and CDR2 SVGAGI (reference sequence). J lost 7 bases, V lost 5 bases, and 12 bases had no gene match. Written as DNA, the CDR3 is TGTGCCAGCAGTCTCGGACAGGGGTCCTTACGGAACACCATATATTTT. Its protein product is CASSLGQGSLRNTIYF.

The sample holds a few counts of this clone. The genes are TRBV9 and TRBJ2-1, with TRBD2 as a possible D gene (6 bases). Germline V gene sequence: CDR1 SGDLS, CDR2 YYNGEE. V lost 3 bases and J 8 bases, leaving 24 bases between the germline ends. This CDR3 has 17 amino acids. The DNA of the CDR3 is TGTGCCAGCAGCGATTCATCGGGGACTGGCCGTAGGCATGAGCAGTTCTTC. Translation: CASSDSSGTGRRHEQFF.

A few counts support this clone. This chain links TRBV3-1 (or the pseudogene TRBV3-2) with TRBJ1-1; 8 bases map to TRBD1. Germline values: CDR1 LGHDT, CDR2 YNNKEL (reference sequence). The CDR3 totals 16 residues. Losses at the gene ends were 0 bases for V and 4 bases for J; bases not matched to a gene: 7. CDR3 DNA: TGTGCCAGCAGCCAAGATACCCTACAGGGGGGCACTGAAGCTTTCTTT. Translation gives CASSQDTLQGGTEAFF.

This chain joins TRBV29-1 and TRBJ1-1; D remains unclear. V gave up 5 bases and J gave up 6 bases, with 13 bases separating them. The CDR3 contains 12 residues. Germline V gene lookup returns CDR1 SQVTM and CDR2 ANQGSEA. The CDR3 region is CSVIRQRPEAFF. CDR3 in DNA: TGCAGCGTTATTAGGCAGAGGCCTGAAGCTTTCTTT.

V gene TRBV6-2 or TRBV6-3 combines with J gene TRBJ1-1, with unresolved D. Germline lookup yields CDR1 MNHEY and CDR2 SVGEGT. Trimming shortened V by 2 bases and J by 1 base, and 5 bases separated the two germline ends. CDR3 size: 13 residues. In DNA form, the CDR3 reads TGTGCCAGCAGTTACATTCGGAACACTGAAGCTTTCTTT. It codes for CASSYIRNTEAFF.

This clone was seen a few times. The genes are TRBV6-5 and TRBJ1-1, with 11 bases that match TRBD1. The CDR3 contains 13 residues. The V gene's germline CDR1 is MNHEY and CDR2 SVGAGI. J lost 4 bases, V lost 7 bases, and 2 bases had no gene match. The CDR3: CASIGTGGTEAFF. The CDR3 DNA reads TGTGCCAGCATCGGGACAGGGGGCACTGAAGCTTTCTTT.

The chain couples TRBV9 to TRBJ1-2, with 8 bases identical to TRBD1. CDR3 length: 16 amino acids. Trimming at V came to 2 bases and at J to 8 bases, leaving 14 bases not matched to a gene. CDR1 and CDR2 (germline): SGDLS, YYNGEE. The CDR3, as DNA: TGTGCCAGCAGCGTCCACCGCAGGGGGCTAAGTGGAGGCTACACCTTC. It codes for CASSVHRRGLSGGYTF.